This T cell receptor beta chain stems from a study of cytomegalovirus exposure and HLA in healthy donors. The CDR3 extends over 18 amino acids. The PCR made use of 60 Vbeta and 13 Jbeta primers. The repertoire was sequenced with immunoSEQ multiplex PCR; TCRdb's copy has only in-frame clones and lacks some. The sample contains roughly 180,000 clones, 80% of which appear only once. The chain couples TRBV21-1 to TRBJ1-5. TRBV21-1 counts as a pseudogene. Sequencing input: PBMCs. The TCR originated in a woman aged 50 to 65 in good health and CMV-seropositive. CDR3 protein: CASKLGGARAYGAKPQHF. In DNA form, the CDR3 reads TGTGCCAGCAAACTCGGGGGGGCCAGGGCCTACGGGGCAAAGCCCCAGCATTTT.